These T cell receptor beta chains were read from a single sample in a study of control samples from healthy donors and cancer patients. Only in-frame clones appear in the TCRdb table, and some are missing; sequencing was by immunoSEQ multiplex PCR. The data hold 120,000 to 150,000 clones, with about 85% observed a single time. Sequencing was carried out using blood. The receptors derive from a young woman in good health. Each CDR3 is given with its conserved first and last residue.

CDR3: CASSRTGGISYTF; V: TRBV6-5; length: 13; J: TRBJ1-2
CDR3: CASSQGVNQPQHF; V: TRBV3-1/TRBV3-2; length: 13; J: TRBJ1-5
CDR3: CASSSTPPNTGELFF; V: TRBV19; length: 15; J: TRBJ2-2
CDR3: CASSLVQWASNTGELFF; V: TRBV5-1; length: 17; J: TRBJ2-2
CDR3: CASSERGSEDTQYF; V: TRBV6-1; length: 14; J: TRBJ2-3
CDR3: CASTLREIYNSPLHF; V: TRBV3-1/TRBV3-2; length: 15; J: TRBJ1-6
CDR3: CASRVAGGDYEQYF; V: TRBV10-2; length: 14; J: TRBJ2-7
CDR3: CASSLTGLAGNEQFF; V: TRBV28; length: 15; J: TRBJ2-1
CDR3: CASRPVNTGELFF; V: TRBV6-5; length: 13; J: TRBJ2-2
CDR3: CASSRWGVGTDTQYF; V: TRBV6-6; length: 15; J: TRBJ2-3
CDR3: CASGRGGYGYTF; V: TRBV9; length: 12; J: TRBJ1-2
CDR3: CASSELGRNPSPLHF; V: TRBV2; length: 15; J: TRBJ1-6
CDR3: CASSIVDRQNAFF; V: TRBV19; length: 13; J: TRBJ1-1
CDR3: CASSEGQGGYGYTF; V: TRBV6-1; length: 14; J: TRBJ1-2
CDR3: CASSSTKTSGRVQQYF; V: TRBV6-2/TRBV6-3; length: 16; J: TRBJ2-7
CDR3: CASSSTAQNEKLFF; V: TRBV5-1; length: 14; J: TRBJ1-4
CDR3: CASSLGVRRNTDTQYF; V: TRBV7-3; length: 16; J: TRBJ2-3
CDR3: CASSQGGNTIYF; V: TRBV3-1/TRBV3-2; length: 12; J: TRBJ1-3
CDR3: CASSYPRGEGYTF; V: TRBV6-5; length: 13; J: TRBJ1-2
CDR3: CASSRLAVTYEQYF; V: TRBV27; length: 14; J: TRBJ2-7
CDR3: CANGGNYGYTF; V: TRBV13; length: 11; J: TRBJ1-2
CDR3: CASSEDWDASNQPQHF; V: TRBV2; length: 16; J: TRBJ1-5
CDR3: CASSLLRGVTGELFF; V: TRBV7-8; length: 15; J: TRBJ2-2
CDR3: CSVLETNEKLFF; V: TRBV29-1; length: 12; J: TRBJ1-4
CDR3: CASSRTSGRVSSTDTQYF; V: TRBV5-4; length: 18; J: TRBJ2-3
CDR3: CTSSQVLGAATNEKLFF; V: TRBV1; length: 17; J: TRBJ1-4
CDR3: CASRGGIRTDTQYF; V: TRBV2; length: 14; J: TRBJ2-3
CDR3: CASSLLLDTQYF; V: TRBV7-2; length: 12; J: TRBJ2-3
CDR3: CASRNTGGSTEAFF; V: TRBV25-1; length: 14; J: TRBJ1-1
CDR3: CASSIRPSGELFF; V: TRBV19; length: 13; J: TRBJ2-2
CDR3: CATKTQGNTEAFF; V: TRBV5-1; length: 13; J: TRBJ1-1
CDR3: CASTATGGHEQYF; V: TRBV19; length: 13; J: TRBJ2-7
CDR3: CASSHYSDTQYF; V: TRBV3-1/TRBV3-2; length: 12; J: TRBJ2-3
CDR3: CASSLNFGLNEKLFF; V: TRBV28; length: 15; J: TRBJ1-4
CDR3: CASSAYEGANYGYTF; V: TRBV2; length: 15; J: TRBJ1-2
CDR3: CAIFGSSSGANVLTF; V: TRBV10-3; length: 15; J: TRBJ2-6
CDR3: CASSLGQGTPLHF; V: TRBV11-2; length: 13; J: TRBJ1-6